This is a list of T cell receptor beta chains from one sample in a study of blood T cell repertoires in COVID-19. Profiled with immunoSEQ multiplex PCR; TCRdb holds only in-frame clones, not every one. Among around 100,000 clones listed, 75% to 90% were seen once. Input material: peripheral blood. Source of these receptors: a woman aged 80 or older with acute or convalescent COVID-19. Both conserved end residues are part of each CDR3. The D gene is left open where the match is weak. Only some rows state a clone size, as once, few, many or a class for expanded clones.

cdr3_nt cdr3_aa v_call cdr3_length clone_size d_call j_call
TGTGCCAGCAGCGACGGACAGTTTAGCAATCAGCCCCAGCATTTT CASSDGQFSNQPQHF TRBV11-2 15 NA NA TRBJ1-5
TGTGCCAGCAGTCTTCCCCAGGAGACCCAGTACTTC CASSLPQETQYF TRBV6-6 12 NA NA TRBJ2-5
TGTGCCAGCAGCCGGTCCGACAGGGTCACCTATGGCTACACCTTC CASSRSDRVTYGYTF TRBV11-2 15 NA TRBD1 TRBJ1-2
TGTGCCAGCAGCCAAGTGTCGGGGTACTACGAGCAGTACTTC CASSQVSGYYEQYF TRBV14 14 NA NA TRBJ2-7
TGTGCCAGCTCCTCCCGCGAAGGGGGCACTAATGAAAAACTGTTTTTT CASSSREGGTNEKLFF TRBV19 16 NA TRBD1 TRBJ1-4
TGTGCCAGCAGCCCCCCAGGGTCACGGCAAGAGACCCAGTACTTC CASSPPGSRQETQYF TRBV7-2 15 NA NA TRBJ2-5
TGCGCCAGCAGCCTGAGGGCTAGCAAGGACGGCGAGCAGTACTTC CASSLRASKDGEQYF TRBV5-1 15 NA NA TRBJ2-7
TGCGCCAGCAGTCTAGGCAGGGGGGACTATGGCTACACCTTC CASSLGRGDYGYTF TRBV4-1 14 NA TRBD1 TRBJ1-2
TGTGCCAGCAGCGTAGCCCCAGGGACTGAAGCTTTCTTT CASSVAPGTEAFF TRBV9 13 NA NA TRBJ1-1
TGTGCCAGCAGTCCCCGGACAGGGGCGCCCTACGAGCAGTACTTC CASSPRTGAPYEQYF TRBV27 15 NA TRBD1 TRBJ2-7
TGTGCCAGTAGTCCACGAGGAAGGAGTGGCTACACCTTC CASSPRGRSGYTF TRBV19 13 once NA TRBJ1-2
TGTGCCAGCAGCAAAGTCCTCAGGGGCACTGGGGCCAACGTCCTGACTTTC CASSKVLRGTGANVLTF TRBV21-1 17 NA NA TRBJ2-6
TGTGCCAGCAGTCCACAGAACACCGGGGAGCTGTTTTTT CASSPQNTGELFF TRBV27 13 NA NA TRBJ2-2
TGTGCCAGCAGTGAGTTTGTAGAGAATCAGCCCCAGCATTTT CASSEFVENQPQHF TRBV2 14 once NA TRBJ1-5
TGTGCCATCCAAAGGGGCAGGGGCTATGGCTACACCTTC CAIQRGRGYGYTF TRBV6-5 13 NA NA TRBJ1-2
TGTGCCAGCAGTCACCGGACACAAGAGACCCAGTACTTC CASSHRTQETQYF TRBV12-3/TRBV12-4 13 NA NA TRBJ2-5
TGTGCCAGCAGTCCCATGGACAGCTACGAGCAGTACTTC CASSPMDSYEQYF TRBV28 13 NA NA TRBJ2-7
TGCGCCAGCAGCCCGGGACTAGCGGGGGCCCTTACCTACGAGCAGTACTTC CASSPGLAGALTYEQYF TRBV5-1 17 NA TRBD2 TRBJ2-7
TGTGCCAGCAGTTACGAGCGGACGAACACCGGGGAGCTGTTTTTT CASSYERTNTGELFF TRBV6-2/TRBV6-3 15 NA NA TRBJ2-2
TGTGCCAGCAGTGAATCGGGCAGGGTCTACGAGCAGTACTTC CASSESGRVYEQYF TRBV2 14 NA NA TRBJ2-7
TGTGCCAGCAGGAGGGGACAGGGAGAATTGGCCATATATTTT CASRRGQGELAIYF TRBV6-6 14 NA TRBD1 TRBJ1-3
TGTGCCTGGAGAGAATGGACAGGCCCGAATGTAGGCTACACCTTC CAWREWTGPNVGYTF TRBV30 15 NA TRBD1 TRBJ1-2
TGTGCCAGCAGGGGACTAGCTGCAGATACGCAGTATTTT CASRGLAADTQYF TRBV27 13 NA TRBD2 TRBJ2-3
TGCGCCAGCAGCTTGTCCGACAGTAGCACAGATACGCAGTATTTT CASSLSDSSTDTQYF TRBV5-1 15 NA NA TRBJ2-3